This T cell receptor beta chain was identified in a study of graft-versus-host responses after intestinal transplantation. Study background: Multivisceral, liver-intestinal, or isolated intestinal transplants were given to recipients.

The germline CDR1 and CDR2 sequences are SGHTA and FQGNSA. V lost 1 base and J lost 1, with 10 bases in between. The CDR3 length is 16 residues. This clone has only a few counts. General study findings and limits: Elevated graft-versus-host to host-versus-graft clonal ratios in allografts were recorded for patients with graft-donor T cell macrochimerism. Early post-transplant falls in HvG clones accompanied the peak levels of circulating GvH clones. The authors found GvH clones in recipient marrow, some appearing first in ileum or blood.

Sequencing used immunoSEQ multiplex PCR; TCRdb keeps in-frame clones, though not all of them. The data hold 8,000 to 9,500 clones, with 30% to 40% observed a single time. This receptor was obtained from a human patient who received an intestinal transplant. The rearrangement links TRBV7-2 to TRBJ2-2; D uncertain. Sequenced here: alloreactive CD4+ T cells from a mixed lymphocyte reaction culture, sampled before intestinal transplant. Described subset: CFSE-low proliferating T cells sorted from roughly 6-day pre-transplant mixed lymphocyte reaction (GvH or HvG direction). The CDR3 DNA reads TGTGCCAGCAGCTTAGTGGCAACCCTGAACACCGGGGAGCTGTTTTTT. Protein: CASSLVATLNTGELFF.